The present T cell receptor beta chain was sequenced within a study of radiation and T cells in renal cell carcinoma. The table came from immunoSEQ multiplex PCR; TCRdb's copy has only in-frame clones and leaves some out. The sample has approximately 29,000 clones; about 85% are singletons. The CDR3 runs to 14 residues. V lost 6 bases to trimming and J lost 3 bases; unmatched junction nucleotides: 6. Per the germline V gene, CDR1 is SGHTA and CDR2 is FQGNSA. Time point denoted: blood 4 weeks post-SBRT, at nephrectomy. As to treatment: 15 Gy SBRT to primary tumor, nephrectomy 4 weeks later. Nephrectomy followed 15 Gy stereotactic body radiation by 4 weeks.

The material was blood, obtained from a patient whose treatment included radiotherapy and nephrectomy. The chain carries TRBV7-2 and TRBJ2-7; TRBD1 agrees at 9 bases. The sequence came from a man aged 60 to 75 with renal cell carcinoma. CDR3 loop: CASRPGTGSYEQYF. In nucleotides, the CDR3 is TGTGCCAGCAGACCGGGGACAGGGAGCTACGAGCAGTACTTC.